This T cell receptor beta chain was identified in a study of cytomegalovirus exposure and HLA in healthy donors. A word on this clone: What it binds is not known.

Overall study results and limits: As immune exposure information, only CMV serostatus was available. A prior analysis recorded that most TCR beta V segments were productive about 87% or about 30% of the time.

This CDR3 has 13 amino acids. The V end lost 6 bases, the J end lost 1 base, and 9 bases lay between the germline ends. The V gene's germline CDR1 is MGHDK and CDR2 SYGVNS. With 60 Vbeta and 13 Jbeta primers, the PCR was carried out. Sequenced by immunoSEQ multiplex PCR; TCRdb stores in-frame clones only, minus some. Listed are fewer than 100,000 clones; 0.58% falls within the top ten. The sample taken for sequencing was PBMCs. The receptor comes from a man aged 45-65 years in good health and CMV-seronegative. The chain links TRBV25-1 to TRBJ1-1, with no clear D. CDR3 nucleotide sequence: TGTGCCAGCAGCGTACATTCGAACACTGAAGCTTTCTTT. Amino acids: CASSVHSNTEAFF.